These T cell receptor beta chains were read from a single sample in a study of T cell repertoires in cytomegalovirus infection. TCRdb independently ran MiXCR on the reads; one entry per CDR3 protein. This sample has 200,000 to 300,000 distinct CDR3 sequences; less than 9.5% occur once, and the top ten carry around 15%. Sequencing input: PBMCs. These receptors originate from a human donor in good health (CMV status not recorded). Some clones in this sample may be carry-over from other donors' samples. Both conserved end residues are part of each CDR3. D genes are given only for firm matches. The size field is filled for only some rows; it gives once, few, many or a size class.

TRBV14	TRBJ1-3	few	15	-	TGTGCCAGCAGCCCCGAAAGCTTCCTTGGAAACACCATATATTTT	CASSPESFLGNTIYF
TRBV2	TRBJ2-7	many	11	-	TGTGCCAGCAGTGAAGGCGGGCTCCGGTACTTC	CASSEGGLRYF
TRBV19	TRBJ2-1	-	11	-	TGTGCCAGTAGGTCTATGAGTGAGCAGTTCTTC	CASRSMSEQFF
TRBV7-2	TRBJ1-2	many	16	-	TGTGCCAGCAGCCTCCGTCCCGGGACGGGAAACTATGGCTACACCTTC	CASSLRPGTGNYGYTF
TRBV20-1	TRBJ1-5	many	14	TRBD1	TGCAGTGCTCGGGCTCTGGCAGGGGGACAGCCCCAGCATTTT	CSARALAGGQPQHF
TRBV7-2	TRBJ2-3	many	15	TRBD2	TGTGCCAGCAGCTACGCGGGGGGGGGCACAGATACGCAGTATTTT	CASSYAGGGTDTQYF
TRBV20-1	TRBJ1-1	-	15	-	TGCAGTGCTAGAGGTGGGCAGGGGTCTTACACTGAAGCTTTCTTT	CSARGGQGSYTEAFF
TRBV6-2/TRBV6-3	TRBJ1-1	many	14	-	TGTGCCAGCAGGCGACTACAGGGCTCACGACAAGCTTTCTTT	CASRRLQGSRQAFF
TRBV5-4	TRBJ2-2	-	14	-	TGTGCCAGCCATGACTACAGGGAGGCCGGGGAGCTGTTTTTT	CASHDYREAGELFF
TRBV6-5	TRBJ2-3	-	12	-	TGTGCCAGCAGGTCCGGGACAGATACGCAGTATTTT	CASRSGTDTQYF
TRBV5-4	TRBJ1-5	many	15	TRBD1	TGTGCCAGCAGCTTGGACAGGGGGCCGCATCAGCCCCAGCATTTT	CASSLDRGPHQPQHF
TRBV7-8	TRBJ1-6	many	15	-	TGTGCCAGCAGCTTAGGGGGTGTCGGTAATTCACCCCTCCACTTT	CASSLGGVGNSPLHF
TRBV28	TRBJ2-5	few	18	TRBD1	TGTGCCAGCTCGCCTGGGACCCGGGACAGGGGGTACCAAGAGACCCAGTACTTC	CASSPGTRDRGYQETQYF
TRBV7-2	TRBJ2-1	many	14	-	TGTGCCAGCAGCTTAGAGCCCCAGGGAAGTGAGCAGTTCTTC	CASSLEPQGSEQFF
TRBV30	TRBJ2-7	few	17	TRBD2	TGTGCCTGGAAGTGGACAGGACTAGCGGGAGGCCGAGGCGAGCAGTACTTC	CAWKWTGLAGGRGEQYF
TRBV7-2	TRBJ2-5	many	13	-	TGTGCCAGCAGCTTAAAGGGGAGAGAGACCCAGTACTTC	CASSLKGRETQYF
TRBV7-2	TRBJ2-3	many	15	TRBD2	TGTGCCAGCAGCTCTAGCGGGAGCCACACAGATACGCAGTATTTT	CASSSSGSHTDTQYF
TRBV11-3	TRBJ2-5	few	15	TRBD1	TGTGCCAGCAGCTTCGCCCTTACAGGGGGAGAGACCCAGTACTTC	CASSFALTGGETQYF
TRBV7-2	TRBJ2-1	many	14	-	TGTGCCAGCAGCTTAGGACAGGCCAACAATGAGCAGTTCTTC	CASSLGQANNEQFF
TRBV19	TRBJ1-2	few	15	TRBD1	TGTGCCAGTCAGCGACCCGGGACAGTCTTATATGGCTACACCTTC	CASQRPGTVLYGYTF
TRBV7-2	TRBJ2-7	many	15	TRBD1	TGTGCCAGCAGCTTAAGTGGACAGGGATCTCGAGAGCAGTACTTC	CASSLSGQGSREQYF
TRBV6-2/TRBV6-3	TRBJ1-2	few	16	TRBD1	TGTGCCAGCATCAGAATGACAGGGCCTTTTAACTATGGCTACACCTTC	CASIRMTGPFNYGYTF
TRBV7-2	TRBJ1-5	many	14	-	TGTGCCAGCAGCTCCAATACACTGGTGGAGCCCCAGCATTTT	CASSSNTLVEPQHF
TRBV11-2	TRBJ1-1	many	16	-	TGTGCCAGCAGCCTCCGACACGGACAGTTGAACACTGAAGCTTTCTTT	CASSLRHGQLNTEAFF
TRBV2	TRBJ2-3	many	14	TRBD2	TGTGCCAGCGAAGGGAGGGGTCTGACAGATACGCAGTATTTT	CASEGRGLTDTQYF
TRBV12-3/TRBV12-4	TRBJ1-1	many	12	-	TGTGCCAGCAGACGACAGAGTACTGAAGCTTTCTTT	CASRRQSTEAFF
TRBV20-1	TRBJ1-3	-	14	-	TGCAGTGCTAGATACAGGAGCTCTGGAAACACCATATATTTT	CSARYRSSGNTIYF
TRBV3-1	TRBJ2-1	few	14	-	TGTGCCAGCAGCCAAGAAGTCCTAATCTCTGAGCAGTTCTTC	CASSQEVLISEQFF
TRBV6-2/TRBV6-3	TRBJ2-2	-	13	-	TGTGCCAGCCATATTGTCGGCACCGGGGAGCTGTTTTTT	CASHIVGTGELFF
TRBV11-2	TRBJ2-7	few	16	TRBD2	TGTGCCAGCAGCTTGGAGCGGGGGGCGTACGCCTACGAGCAGTACTTC	CASSLERGAYAYEQYF
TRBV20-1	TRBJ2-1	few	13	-	TGCAGTGCCAGGTCGCACCCCTACAATGAGCAGTTCTTC	CSARSHPYNEQFF
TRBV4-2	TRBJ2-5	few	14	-	TGTGCCAGCAGCCAAGATCTAGGGAGGGAGACCCAGTACTTC	CASSQDLGRETQYF
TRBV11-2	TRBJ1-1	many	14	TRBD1	TGTGCCAGCAGCCCGACAGGGGGTAGGACTGAAGCTTTCTTT	CASSPTGGRTEAFF
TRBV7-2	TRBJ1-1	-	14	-	TGTGCCAGCAGCTCAGGGGCTTGGGGCACTGAAGCTTTCTTT	CASSSGAWGTEAFF
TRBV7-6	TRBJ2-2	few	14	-	TGTGCCAGCAGCTTAGTACCCGAGTTACTGGAGCTGTTTTTT	CASSLVPELLELFF
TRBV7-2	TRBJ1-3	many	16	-	TGTGCCAGCAGATACCGTGGGCCTGGCGCCCGGTTCCCCATATATTTT	CASRYRGPGARFPIYF
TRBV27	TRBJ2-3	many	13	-	TGTGCCAGCAGTGGAGGGATCGCAGATACGCAGTATTTT	CASSGGIADTQYF
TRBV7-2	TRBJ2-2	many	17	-	TGTGCCAGCAGCTTAAAGTTGGCGACTAGAAACACCGGGGAGCTGTTTTTT	CASSLKLATRNTGELFF
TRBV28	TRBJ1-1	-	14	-	TGTGCCAGCAGTTTTGTTTGGCAGGGCGGACAGGCTTTCTTT	CASSFVWQGGQAFF
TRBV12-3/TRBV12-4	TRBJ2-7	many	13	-	TGTGCCAGCAGTTTTCGGGGATACAACGAGCAGTACTTC	CASSFRGYNEQYF
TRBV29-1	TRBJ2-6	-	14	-	TGCAGCGTTGGACAGCTCGCTGGGGCCAACGTCCTGACTTTC	CSVGQLAGANVLTF